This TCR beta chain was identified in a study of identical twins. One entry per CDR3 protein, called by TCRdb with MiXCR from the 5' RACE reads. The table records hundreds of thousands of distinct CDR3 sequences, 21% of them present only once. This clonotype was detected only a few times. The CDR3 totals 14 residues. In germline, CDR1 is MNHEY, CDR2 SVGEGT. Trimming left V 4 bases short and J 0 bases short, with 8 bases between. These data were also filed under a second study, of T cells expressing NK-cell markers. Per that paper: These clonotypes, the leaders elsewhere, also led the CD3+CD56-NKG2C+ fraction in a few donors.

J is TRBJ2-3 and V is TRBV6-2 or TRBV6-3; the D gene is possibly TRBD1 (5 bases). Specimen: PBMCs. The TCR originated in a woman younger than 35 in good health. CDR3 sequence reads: CASSSGFSTDTQYF. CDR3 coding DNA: TGTGCCAGCAGTTCAGGGTTTAGCACAGATACGCAGTATTTT.